Described below is a single TCR beta chain sequence and its context. Antigen: not known. The record originates from a study of vaccination and CD4 T cells after COVID-19. Treatment here: roughly ten-day PBMC culture with coronavirus spike peptide pools or control peptides (ViraFEST assay). Once obtained from cultured CD4+ T cells, the DNA was sequenced using the Oncomine TCR Beta short-read assay. TCRdb re-analysed the PCR reads in MiXCR, keeping a single row per CDR3 protein. This table has tens of thousands of distinct CDR3 sequences, approximately 50% appearing once. The source is a human donor who had recovered from COVID-19. The sample was CD4+ T cells from blood, cultured in vitro.

CDR3 sequence reads: CASSLRNPNYGYTF. CDR3 nucleotide sequence: TGTGCCAGCAGTTTGCGGAATCCTAACTATGGCTACACCTTC. The V call is TRBV27, the J call TRBJ1-2; no clear D. The germline gives CDR1 MNHEY, CDR2 SMNVEV (reference sequence). This CDR3 region has 14 residues. The V and J ends lost 3 bases and 0 bases respectively, with 8 bases between them.